The next 21 T cell receptor beta chains were all read from a single sample in a study of PD-L1 blockade in urothelial cancer. The sample's time point: pretreatment peripheral blood. Only in-frame clones appear in the TCRdb table, and some are missing; sequencing was by immunoSEQ multiplex PCR. Of about 38,000 clones in the sample, over 80% were seen once. Sequenced here: PBMCs, sampled around atezolizumab (anti-PD-L1) treatment. The receptors stem from an elderly man with urothelial cancer.

The chain recombines TRBV11-2 with TRBJ1-1, with D possibly being TRBD1 (6 bases). CDR3 size: 14 residues. Germline CDR1 SGHAT, CDR2 FQNNGV. Trimming removed 5 bases at V and 5 bases at J, with 15 bases between. The CDR3 is CASSLGGGVTEAFF. DNA of the CDR3: TGTGCCAGCAGCCTAGGAGGGGGAGTTACTGAAGCTTTCTTT.

This clone was seen a few times. This chain joins TRBV7-2 and TRBJ2-3; the D gene is possibly TRBD1 (6 bases). V lost 5 bases and J lost 1, with 19 bases in between. Germline values: CDR1 SGHTA, CDR2 FQGNSA. The CDR3 contains 17 residues. CDR3: CASSPDRTGVGTDTQYF. The CDR3 DNA reads as TGTGCCAGCAGCCCTGACAGGACCGGAGTTGGCACAGATACGCAGTATTTT.

The chain uses TRBV5-5 and TRBJ2-6; D is unresolved. V lost 0 bases, J lost 0 bases, and 4 bases lay in between. Per germline, CDR1 SGHKS and CDR2 YYEKEE (reference sequence). CDR3 length: 15 amino acids. CDR3 in DNA: TGTGCCAGCAGCTTGGGAGTCTCTGGGGCCAACGTCCTGACTTTC. Translated, it gives CASSLGVSGANVLTF.

The chain has TRBV7-5 and TRBJ2-1; the D call TRBD2 from the table was never checked on the DNA. TRBV7-5 is a known pseudogene. CDR3 length equals 18 residues. The CDR3 region has the DNA TGTGTCAGAAGCGATAGCCGGGACTACCCACTTACCTACAATGAGCAGTTCTTC. Protein: CVRSDSRDYPLTYNEQFF.

The genes are TRBV30 and TRBJ1-5; weak D call: TRBD1 (6 bases). The CDR3 covers 13 residues. V was clipped by 3 bases and J by 4 bases, with 10 bases between them. CDR1 GTSNPN and CDR2 SVGIG come from the germline V gene (reference sequence). CDR3: CAWRAGQNQPQHF. DNA of the CDR3: TGTGCCTGGAGAGCCGGACAGAATCAGCCCCAGCATTTT.

The chain has TRBV21-1 and TRBJ1-5; TRBD1, as called in the table, went unchecked against the DNA. TRBV21-1 is an annotated pseudogene. The CDR3 is 17 residues long. CDR3 DNA: TGTGCCAGCAGCAAAGTAATCAGGGGGTCTAGCAATCAGCCCCAGCATTTT. Translating it yields CASSKVIRGSSNQPQHF.

The rearrangement uses TRBV5-1 and TRBJ2-7; the match to TRBD1 covers 7 bases. The V gene end was trimmed by 4 bases and the J gene end by 2 bases; junction bases not matched to a gene: 3. The CDR3 runs 13 residues. Per germline, CDR1 SGHRS and CDR2 YFSETQ. The CDR3 loop reads CASSRDSTYEQYF. The DNA of the CDR3 is TGCGCCAGCAGCCGGGACAGCACCTACGAGCAGTACTTC.

This chain uses TRBV27 with TRBJ2-3; 9 nucleotides agree with TRBD1. V lost 5 bases and J lost 6; bases outside the gene matches: 9. The CDR3 is 15 amino acids. Germline V gene data show CDR1 as MNHEY and CDR2 as SMNVEV (reference sequence). In DNA, the CDR3 is TGTGCCAGCAGTCCCGATTGGGACAGGGCCGATACGCAGTATTTT. Protein sequence: CASSPDWDRADTQYF.

In this sample, this clone turned up once. The chain links TRBV5-1 to TRBJ1-1; TRBD1 matches 10 bases. Germline lookup yields CDR1 SGHRS and CDR2 YFSETQ. CDR3 size: 15 residues. V gave up 4 bases and J gave up 6 bases; unmatched junction bases: 9. For the CDR3, the DNA is TGCGCCAGCAGCGTCTCGACAGGGGGCATCCCTGAAGCTTTCTTT. Translation gives CASSVSTGGIPEAFF.

The chain joins TRBV27 to TRBJ2-7; TRBD1 agrees at 11 bases. The CDR3 has 17 amino acids. Germline V gives CDR1 MNHEY, CDR2 SMNVEV (reference sequence). V lost 6 bases to trimming and J lost 1 base; unmatched junction nucleotides: 11. CDR3 nucleotide sequence: TGTGCCAGCAGCGCAAGGGGACAGGGGGGGCTTTCCTACGAGCAGTACTTC. It encodes CASSARGQGGLSYEQYF.

The count of this clone is one. CDR3 DNA sequence: TGTGCCAGCAGCTTACCAGGGAGGGAGCTTGGAGGCTACACCTTC. Translating gives CASSLPGRELGGYTF. J is TRBJ1-2 and V is TRBV7-9, with a possible D match to TRBD1 (5 bases). The CDR3 has 15 amino acids. Germline V gene sequence: CDR1 SEHNR, CDR2 FQNEAQ (reference sequence). Trimming stripped 2 bases from V and 8 bases from J, with 18 bases between.

The chain combines TRBV7-2 with TRBJ1-5, with 7 bases aligning to TRBD1. Germline V gene lookup returns CDR1 SGHTA and CDR2 FQGNSA. V shed 5 bases, J shed 6 bases, and the junction held 7 bases outside the gene matches. This CDR3 contains 14 residues. CDR3 protein: CASSPRQGVQPQHF. The CDR3 DNA reads TGTGCCAGCAGCCCTCGACAGGGTGTTCAGCCCCAGCATTTT.

Notes on this clone: Its ends do not fully match the called genes, so a read error is possible. The V gene is TRBV10-2, the J gene TRBJ2-1; possibly TRBD1 for D (6 bases). Germline V lookup: CDR1 WSHSY, CDR2 SAAADI. The CDR3 sequence is 12 residues long. CDR3 region: CASSEEQGPSIF. The CDR3 nucleotides are TGCGCCAGCAGTGAGGAACAGGGTCCCTCGATCTTC.

This chain links TRBV2 with TRBJ2-3, with TRBD2 matching over 12 bases. From germline, CDR1 is SNHLY and CDR2 FYNNEI. V lost 6 bases to trimming and J lost 5 bases; unmatched junction nucleotides: 6. This CDR3 comprises 15 residues. The CDR3 protein is CASSRTSGNKDTQYF. DNA for the CDR3: TGTGCCAGCAGCCGGACTAGCGGGAATAAAGATACGCAGTATTTT.

V is TRBV25-1 and J is TRBJ1-5; 7 bases fit TRBD1. This CDR3 is built from 14 residues. The germline gives CDR1 MGHDK, CDR2 SYGVNS. The V and J ends lost 5 bases and 3 bases, in that order; junction bases with no gene match: 4. The CDR3 sequence is CASSQTGNNQPQHF. For the CDR3, the DNA is TGTGCCAGCAGTCAGACAGGGAACAATCAGCCCCAGCATTTT.

This clone appeared a few times. This sequence joins TRBV5-6 and TRBJ2-1; D is undetermined. This CDR3 contains 16 residues. Germline V lookup: CDR1 SGHDT, CDR2 YYEEEE. The V gene lost 2 bases and the J gene lost 4 bases, with 16 bases spanning the gap. The CDR3 spells CASSFQRVIMYNEQFF. Written as DNA, the CDR3 is TGTGCCAGCAGCTTTCAACGGGTTATTATGTACAATGAGCAGTTCTTC.

V and J are TRBV19 and TRBJ1-5; 10 positions agree with TRBD1. CDR3 length: 16 amino acids. CDR1 and CDR2 (germline): LNHDA, SQIVND (reference sequence). The V gene end was trimmed by 1 base and the J gene end by 7 bases; junction bases not matched to a gene: 7. The CDR3 DNA reads as TGTGCCAGTAGTATAGCTGACAGGGGGCCTAACCAGCCCCAGCATTTT. Residues: CASSIADRGPNQPQHF.

The chain couples TRBV5-5 to TRBJ2-7; 9 positions match TRBD1. Germline V CDR1 and CDR2: SGHKS, YYEKEE (reference sequence). The V and J ends lost 5 bases and 4 bases, in that order; junction bases with no gene match: 10. The CDR3 loop spans 15 amino acids. DNA of the CDR3: TGTGCCAGCAGTTCCCAACAGGGGGCAGGGTACGAGCAGTACTTC. It translates to CASSSQQGAGYEQYF.

The rearrangement links TRBV6-6 to TRBJ1-2; 7 bases are a match to TRBD1. Germline CDR1 reads MNHNY; CDR2 reads SVGAGI (reference sequence). V was clipped by 6 bases and J by 3 bases; unmatched bases: 7. The CDR3 covers 14 residues. The CDR3 loop reads CASRQRGRDYGYTF. The CDR3 DNA reads TGTGCCAGCAGACAGAGGGGGCGTGACTATGGCTACACCTTC.

This sequence joins TRBV19 and TRBJ1-5; TRBD1 matches at 7 bases. The CDR3 has 16 amino acids. Germline CDR1 and CDR2: LNHDA and SQIVND (reference sequence). The J segment lost 5 bases and the V segment lost 2 bases, leaving 9 bases of the junction unmatched. CDR3 sequence: CASSIRGTAFYQPQHF. The CDR3 bases are TGTGCCAGTAGTATAAGAGGGACAGCTTTTTATCAGCCCCAGCATTTT.

CDR3 sequence: CATRDVAPSGFPRETQYF. The CDR3 DNA reads TGTGCCACCAGGGATGTAGCGCCTAGCGGGTTCCCTCGGGAGACCCAGTACTTC. V and J are TRBV15 and TRBJ2-5; the match to TRBD2 covers 8 bases. In germline, CDR1 is LNHNV, CDR2 YYDKDF (reference sequence). The CDR3 is 18 residues long. Trimming took 6 bases from V and 5 from J; bases not matched to a gene: 20.